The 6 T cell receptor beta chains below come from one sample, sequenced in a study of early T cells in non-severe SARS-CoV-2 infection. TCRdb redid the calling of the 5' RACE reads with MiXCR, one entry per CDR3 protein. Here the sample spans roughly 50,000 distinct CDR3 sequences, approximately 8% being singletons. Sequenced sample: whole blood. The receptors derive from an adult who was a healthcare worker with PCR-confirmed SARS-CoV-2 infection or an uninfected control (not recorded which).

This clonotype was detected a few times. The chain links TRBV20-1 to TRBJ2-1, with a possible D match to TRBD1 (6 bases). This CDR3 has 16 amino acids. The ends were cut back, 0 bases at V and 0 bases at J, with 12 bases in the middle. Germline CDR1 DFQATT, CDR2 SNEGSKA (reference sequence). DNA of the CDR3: TGCAGTGCTAGAGATCCCGGGACAAACTCCTACAATGAGCAGTTCTTC. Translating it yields CSARDPGTNSYNEQFF.

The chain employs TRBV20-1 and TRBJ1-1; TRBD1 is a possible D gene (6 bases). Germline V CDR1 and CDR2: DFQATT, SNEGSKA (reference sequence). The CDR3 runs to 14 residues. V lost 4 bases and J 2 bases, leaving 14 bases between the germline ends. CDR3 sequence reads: CSATTGNGNTEAFF. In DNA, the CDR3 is TGCAGTGCTACCACAGGGAATGGCAACACTGAAGCTTTCTTT.

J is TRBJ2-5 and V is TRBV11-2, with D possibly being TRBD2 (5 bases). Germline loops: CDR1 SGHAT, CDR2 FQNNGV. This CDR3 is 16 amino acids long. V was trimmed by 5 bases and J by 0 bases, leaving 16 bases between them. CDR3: CASSPSSGPNQETQYF. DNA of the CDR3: TGTGCCAGCAGCCCCTCGAGCGGACCTAACCAAGAGACCCAGTACTTC.

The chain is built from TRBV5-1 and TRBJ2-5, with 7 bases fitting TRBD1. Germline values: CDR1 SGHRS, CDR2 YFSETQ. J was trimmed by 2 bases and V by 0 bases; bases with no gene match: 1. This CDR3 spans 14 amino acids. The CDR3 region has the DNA TGCGCCAGCAGCTTGGACAGGGGACAAGAGACCCAGTACTTC. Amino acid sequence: CASSLDRGQETQYF.

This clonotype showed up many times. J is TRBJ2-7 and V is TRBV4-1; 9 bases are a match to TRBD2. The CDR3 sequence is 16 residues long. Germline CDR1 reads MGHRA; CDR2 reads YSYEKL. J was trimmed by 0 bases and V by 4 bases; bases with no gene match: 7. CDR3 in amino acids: CASSRYLAGSSYEQYF. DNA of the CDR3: TGCGCCAGCAGCCGCTACCTAGCGGGGAGCTCCTACGAGCAGTACTTC.

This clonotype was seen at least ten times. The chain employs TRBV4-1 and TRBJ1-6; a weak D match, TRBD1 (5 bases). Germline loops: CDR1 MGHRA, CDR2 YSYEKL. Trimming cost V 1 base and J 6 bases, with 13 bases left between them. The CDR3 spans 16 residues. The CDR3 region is CASSQVQGLLNSPLHF. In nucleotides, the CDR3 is TGCGCCAGCAGCCAAGTTCAGGGACTCCTTAATTCACCCCTCCACTTT.